The entry below describes one T cell receptor beta chain. TCRdb's table, derived via immunoSEQ multiplex PCR, lists solely in-frame clones and lacks some. The sample consists of some 2.4 million clones, 93% of them appearing once. The sample comes from a study of shared clonotypes between healthy human individuals. The overall study: For every donor, three CD4 naive, three CD4 memory, two CD8 naive and one CD8 memory plates were used.

This CDR3 is built from 18 residues. Germline loops: CDR1 SGDLS, CDR2 YYNGEE. With V trimmed by 3 bases and J by 3 bases, 17 bases remained unmatched. Sequenced sample: naive CD4+ T cells from PBMCs. The subset is: CD45RA+ positively selected. The sequence was obtained from a man aged 18 to 29 in good health. Some clones in this sample may be carry-over from other donors' samples. The chain employs TRBV9 and TRBJ2-7; 8 positions match TRBD2. This CDR3 is CASSAGEVAGSLIYEQYF. CDR3 in DNA: TGTGCCAGCAGCGCCGGGGAAGTAGCGGGATCCCTAATCTACGAGCAGTACTTC.